The 28 T cell receptor beta chains in this list originate from one sample, sequenced in a study of shared clonotypes between healthy human individuals. The naive CD8 fraction comprised CD45RO-negative cells positively selected for CCR7 and excluded terminally differentiated effector memory CD45RA+ cells. Data came from immunoSEQ multiplex PCR; TCRdb stores just in-frame clones and leaves some out. The table has more than 500,000 clones, approximately 95% seen once. Sequences were obtained from naive CD8+ T cells sorted from blood. The receptors originated from a woman aged 25-40 years in good health.

The chain employs TRBV27 and TRBJ1-2; 7 bases align to TRBD1. Unmatched junction bases numbered 8, after V lost 3 bases and J lost 4 bases. The CDR3 is made up of 15 amino acids. From germline, CDR1 is MNHEY and CDR2 SMNVEV (reference sequence). CDR3 sequence: CASSLFPGQSYGYTF. Here the CDR3 DNA reads TGTGCCAGCAGTTTGTTCCCGGGACAGAGCTATGGCTACACCTTC.

This clone came up once. The rearrangement uses TRBV11-2 and TRBJ2-1, with 12 bases matching TRBD2. The trim removed 3 bases at V and 4 bases at J, leaving 1 base unmatched. Germline V gives CDR1 SGHAT, CDR2 FQNNGV. CDR3 length: 15 amino acids. DNA of the CDR3: TGTGCCAGCAGCTTCCTAGCGGGAGGGTACAATGAGCAGTTCTTC. Encoded protein: CASSFLAGGYNEQFF.

The chain employs TRBV5-4 and TRBJ2-7, with TRBD2 identical over 7 bases. After removal of 4 bases from V and 5 bases from J, the junction contained 12 bases not matched to a gene. Germline CDR1 and CDR2: SGHNT and YYREEE (reference sequence). This CDR3 region has 15 residues. CDR3 sequence reads: CASSPMRGTLHEQYF. The CDR3 DNA follows: TGTGCCAGCAGCCCCATGCGGGGGACTCTCCACGAGCAGTACTTC. Looking up the rest from reference TRBV5-4 and TRBJ2-7 gives the full variable domain: ETGVTQSPTHLIKTRGQQVTLRCSSQSGHNTVSWYQQALGQGPQFIFQYYREEENGRGNFPPRFSGLQFPNYSSELNVNALELDDSALYLCASSPMRGTLHEQYFGPGTRLTVT.

The chain employs TRBV4-2 and TRBJ2-7; the D gene is possibly TRBD1 (5 bases). Looked up from germline, CDR1 is LGHNA and CDR2 is YNFKEQ. This CDR3 spans 15 amino acids. Trimming took 1 base from V and 2 from J, leaving 12 bases between them. CDR3 nucleotide sequence: TGTGCCAGCAGCCAAGCCCGCGCAGGGACCTACGAGCAGTACTTC. This sequence encodes CASSQARAGTYEQYF.

This sequence joins TRBV7-8 and TRBJ2-7; TRBD2 agrees at 7 bases. Germline V gene lookup returns CDR1 SGHVS and CDR2 FQNEAQ. With V trimmed by 6 bases and J by 5 bases, 19 bases remained unmatched. CDR3 length equals 17 residues. Written as DNA, the CDR3 is TGTGCCAGCAGACATTCCCGCGGGAGACTCAATCGGGACGAGCAGTACTTC. This gives the protein CASRHSRGRLNRDEQYF.

The chain recombines TRBV27 with TRBJ2-7; possibly TRBD1 for D (5 bases). The CDR3 contains 15 residues. Trimming left V 4 bases short and J 3 bases short, with 16 bases between. Germline assignment: CDR1 MNHEY and CDR2 SMNVEV (reference sequence). DNA of the CDR3: TGTGCCAGCAGTTGCTGGACACCGGATTGCTACGAGCAGTACTTC. Residues: CASSCWTPDCYEQYF.

The V call is TRBV19, the J call TRBJ1-5; D unresolved. Looked up from germline, CDR1 is LNHDA and CDR2 is SQIVND (reference sequence). This CDR3 contains 17 residues. V was shortened by 4 bases and J by 0 bases, with 16 bases between the two germline ends. In DNA, the CDR3 is TGTGCCAGTAGTACTGAGAGGATGCTTATTAGCAATCAGCCCCAGCATTTT. This gives the protein CASSTERMLISNQPQHF.

This clone was recorded only once. This sequence joins TRBV19 and TRBJ2-2, with 13 bases lining up with TRBD2. The J segment lost 7 bases and the V segment lost 3 bases, leaving 5 bases of the junction unmatched. Germline V gene lookup returns CDR1 LNHDA and CDR2 SQIVND (reference sequence). This CDR3 region has 16 residues. The CDR3 sequence is CASSIGLAGEGGELFF. As DNA, the CDR3 is TGTGCCAGTAGTATCGGACTAGCGGGAGAAGGCGGGGAGCTGTTTTTT.

V gene TRBV12-5 combines with J gene TRBJ1-1; 8 bases are a match to TRBD1. The J segment lost 5 bases and the V segment lost 1 base, leaving 0 bases of the junction unmatched. This CDR3 region has 13 residues. Per germline, CDR1 LGHNT and CDR2 FRNRAP. This CDR3 reads CASGLDRGTEAFF. The CDR3 DNA sequence: TGTGCTAGTGGTTTGGACAGGGGGACTGAAGCTTTCTTT.

The chain recombines TRBV28 with TRBJ2-7, with a tentative D call TRBD2 (5 bases). Looked up from germline, CDR1 is MDHEN and CDR2 is SYDVKM. The CDR3 runs 16 residues. With 3 bases removed from V and 3 bases from J, the gap between germline ends came to 18 bases. CDR3: CASSFDRELPRYEQYF. Here the CDR3 DNA reads TGTGCCAGCAGTTTCGATCGGGAACTCCCGCGCTACGAGCAGTACTTC.

The rearrangement uses TRBV28 and TRBJ2-7; 8 bases fit TRBD2. With V trimmed by 3 bases and J by 2 bases, 9 bases remained unmatched. CDR3 length equals 16 residues. The germline CDR1 and CDR2 sequences are MDHEN and SYDVKM. For the CDR3, the DNA is TGTGCCAGCAGTTTCCCTTTAGCGGGAAATACCTACGAGCAGTACTTC. Its translation is CASSFPLAGNTYEQYF.

This chain connects TRBV13 to TRBJ2-1; 7 bases line up with TRBD2. Unmatched junction bases numbered 4, after V lost 2 bases and J lost 6 bases. The CDR3 consists of 14 residues. CDR1 and CDR2 from the germline V gene are PRHDT and FYEKMQ (reference sequence). The CDR3 reads CASSLPLAINEQFF. DNA of the CDR3: TGTGCCAGCAGCTTACCACTAGCGATCAATGAGCAGTTCTTC.

CDR3 coding DNA: TGTGCCAGCAGCCCAAGGACAGATCCTAACTATGGCTACACCTTC. As protein: CASSPRTDPNYGYTF. V and J are TRBV13 and TRBJ1-2, with TRBD1 as a possible D gene (6 bases). Trimming left V 5 bases short and J 0 bases short, with 13 bases between. Germline V gene lookup returns CDR1 PRHDT and CDR2 FYEKMQ (reference sequence). This CDR3 spans 15 amino acids. The full variable domain, with the rest looked up from reference TRBV13 and TRBJ1-2, is AAGVIQSPRHLIKEKRETATLKCYPIPRHDTVYWYQQGPGQDPQFLISFYEKMQSDKGSIPDRFSAQQFSDYHSELNMSSLELGDSALYFCASSPRTDPNYGYTFGSGTRLTVV.

This clone was seen only once. The chain combines TRBV6-5 with TRBJ2-5, with 8 bases aligning to TRBD1. J was trimmed by 2 bases and V by 4 bases; bases with no gene match: 6. The CDR3 extends over 15 amino acids. Germline CDR1 and CDR2: MNHEY and SVGAGI. The CDR3 spells CASSFTTGEQETQYF. DNA of the CDR3: TGTGCCAGCAGTTTTACGACAGGGGAACAAGAGACCCAGTACTTC.

The J gene is TRBJ1-5, the V gene TRBV28; D ambiguous. Germline V lookup: CDR1 MDHEN, CDR2 SYDVKM. V was clipped by 3 bases and J by 0 bases, with 6 bases between them. The CDR3 is 14 residues long. The CDR3 sequence: CASSFPVSNQPQHF. DNA of the CDR3: TGTGCCAGCAGTTTCCCAGTTAGCAATCAGCCCCAGCATTTT.

The genes are TRBV28 and TRBJ1-5, with unresolved D. The CDR3 spans 13 residues. V was cut by 4 bases and J by 2 bases, with 6 bases left in between. From germline, CDR1 is MDHEN and CDR2 SYDVKM. The CDR3 DNA reads TGTGCCAGCAGTTCTCCCGGCAATCAGCCCCAGCATTTT. Translated: CASSSPGNQPQHF. Full variable domain (rest looked up from reference TRBV28 and TRBJ1-5): DVKVTQSSRYLVKRTGEKVFLECVQDMDHENMFWYRQDPGLGLRLIYFSYDVKMKEKGDIPEGYSVSREKKERFSLILESASTNQTSMYLCASSSPGNQPQHFGDGTRLSIL.

The chain employs TRBV7-3 and TRBJ2-1; no reliable D call. The V gene's germline CDR1 is SGHTA and CDR2 FQGTGA. The CDR3 length is 15 residues. The ends were cut back, 4 bases at V and 8 bases at J, with 18 bases in the middle. This chain's CDR3 is CASSYLGSSSHEQFF. The CDR3 bases are TGTGCCAGCAGCTACCTAGGTTCGAGCAGCCATGAGCAGTTCTTC.

The gene calls are TRBV27 and TRBJ2-1; either TRBD1 or TRBD2 may supply D (6 bases each). The CDR3 totals 14 residues. Germline assignment: CDR1 MNHEY and CDR2 SMNVEV (reference sequence). V gave up 6 bases and J gave up 4 bases, with 13 bases separating them. CDR3: CASRLQGTYNEQFF. CDR3 DNA: TGTGCCAGCAGACTCCAGGGGACTTACAATGAGCAGTTCTTC.

The chain couples TRBV6-5 to TRBJ1-1; possible D gene TRBD1, 5 bases. CDR1 and CDR2 from the germline V gene are MNHEY and SVGAGI. The V and J ends lost 0 bases and 2 bases respectively, with 10 bases between them. The CDR3 contains 15 residues. CDR3 in DNA: TGTGCCAGCAGTTACTCGCCAGGGTCTAACACTGAAGCTTTCTTT. Its protein product is CASSYSPGSNTEAFF.

This chain links TRBV15 with TRBJ2-7; 8 bases agree with TRBD2. There are 15 residues in the CDR3. Germline V lookup: CDR1 LNHNV, CDR2 YYDKDF (reference sequence). J lost 3 bases, V lost 3 bases, and 7 bases had no gene match. The CDR3 reads CATSSPSGRVYEQYF. In nucleotides, the CDR3 is TGTGCCACCAGCAGCCCAAGCGGGAGAGTCTACGAGCAGTACTTC.

About this clone itself: Other nucleotide sequences from this sample produce the same CDR3. J is TRBJ1-5 and V is TRBV2; D is possibly TRBD1 (5 bases). V was clipped by 3 bases and J by 0 bases, with 6 bases between them. Germline assignment: CDR1 SNHLY and CDR2 FYNNEI. CDR3 length equals 14 residues. The CDR3 sequence is CASSEGDSNQPQHF. DNA for the CDR3: TGTGCCAGCAGTGAGGGGGATAGCAATCAGCCCCAGCATTTT.

The table lists this clone with a count of one. The chain has TRBV27 and TRBJ2-3, with 10 bases that match TRBD2. CDR1 and CDR2 from the germline V gene are MNHEY and SMNVEV (reference sequence). V was clipped by 5 bases and J by 2 bases; unmatched bases: 10. The CDR3 length is 17 residues. CDR3 DNA sequence: TGTGCCAGCAGTCCACCCCATAGCGGGAGGCCCACAGATACGCAGTATTTT. It codes for CASSPPHSGRPTDTQYF.

V is TRBV5-6 and J is TRBJ1-1; TRBD1 might be the D (5 bases). The V end was cut by 0 bases, the J end by 0 bases, with 6 bases between. The CDR3 consists of 14 residues. In germline, CDR1 is SGHDT, CDR2 YYEEEE. The CDR3 loop reads CASSLEGVNTEAFF. For the CDR3, the DNA is TGTGCCAGCAGCTTGGAAGGGGTGAACACTGAAGCTTTCTTT.

Comment on this clone: Within the sample, other DNA sequences also encode this same CDR3. The chain uses TRBV7-9 and TRBJ2-7; 11 nucleotides align to TRBD1. J gave up 2 bases and V 4 bases, and 1 base lay outside the gene matches. The germline CDR1 and CDR2 sequences are SEHNR and FQNEAQ (reference sequence). This CDR3 has 14 amino acids. The CDR3 DNA reads TGTGCCAGCAGCTCGGGACAGGGGGCCTACGAGCAGTACTTC. Translated: CASSSGQGAYEQYF.

The rearrangement uses TRBV10-1 and TRBJ2-1, with 7 bases identical to TRBD1. This CDR3 comprises 16 residues. Germline V CDR1 and CDR2: WNHNN, SYGVQD (reference sequence). The junction had 7 bases not matched to a gene; V was cut back by 3 bases and J by 2 bases. The CDR3 loop is CASSELRQGPYNEQFF. The CDR3 DNA is TGCGCCAGCAGTGAACTAAGACAGGGTCCCTACAATGAGCAGTTCTTC.

In this sample, this clone turned up once. The J gene is TRBJ1-1, the V gene TRBV18; D is possibly TRBD1 (5 bases). The CDR3 covers 17 residues. The germline V gene encodes CDR1 KGHSH and CDR2 LQKENI. The V end lost 2 bases, the J end lost 3 bases, and 19 bases lay between the germline ends. The CDR3 bases are TGTGCCAGCTCACCAACCATCCACGGGCAGGGCTACACTGAAGCTTTCTTT. Translated: CASSPTIHGQGYTEAFF. Full variable domain (remainder filled in from reference TRBV18 and TRBJ1-1): NAGVMQNPRHLVRRRGQEARLRCSPMKGHSHVYWYRQLPEEGLKFMVYLQKENIIDESGMPKERFSAEFPKEGPSILRIQQVVRGDSAAYFCASSPTIHGQGYTEAFFGQGTRLTVV.

About this clone itself: One end of the junction varies from germline; a read error may be responsible. The V gene is TRBV11-2, the J gene TRBJ2-5; TRBD2 agrees at 10 bases. CDR3 size: 15 residues. Germline loops: CDR1 SGHAT, CDR2 FQNNGV. The CDR3 sequence: CASSLDWTSGETQYF. The DNA for the CDR3 is TGTGCCAGCAGCCTAGACTGGACTAGCGGAGAGACCCAGTACTTC.

DNA for the CDR3: TGTGCCACCAGCCGAACGGGGGAGCAGTTCTTC. It codes for CATSRTGEQFF. This chain uses TRBV15 with TRBJ2-1, with D possibly being TRBD2 (5 bases). Per germline, CDR1 LNHNV and CDR2 YYDKDF (reference sequence). This CDR3 region has 11 residues. Trimming removed 5 bases from V and 10 bases from J, with 9 bases in between.